Below are 30 T cell receptor beta chains sequenced from a single sample in a study of CD8 T cells in ankylosing spondylitis. MiXCR was run by TCRdb on the 5' RACE reads, yielding one entry per CDR3 protein. The table shows some 250,000 distinct CDR3 sequences, with around 10% occurring only once. The sample consisted of blood, either unsorted or a sorted T cell fraction (not recorded which). The receptors come from a male donor with ankylosing spondylitis or in good health (not recorded which).

This clonotype was seen repeatedly, ten times or more. The chain employs TRBV10-3 and TRBJ2-5, with 7 bases that match TRBD2. J was trimmed by 2 bases and V by 7 bases; bases with no gene match: 4. The germline gives CDR1 ENHRY, CDR2 SYGVKD. This CDR3 is 13 amino acids long. The chain's CDR3 is CAITPGLQETQYF. The CDR3 DNA reads as TGTGCCATCACCCCGGGACTACAAGAGACCCAGTACTTC.

This clonotype was observed at least ten times. The V call is TRBV6-2 or TRBV6-3, the J call TRBJ2-2; possibly TRBD2 for D (5 bases). The CDR3 loop spans 13 amino acids. In germline, CDR1 is MNHEY, CDR2 SVGEGT. Trimming took 4 bases from V and 3 from J, leaving 6 bases between them. CDR3 loop: CASSLLDTGELFF. For the CDR3, the DNA is TGTGCCAGCAGTTTACTAGACACCGGGGAGCTGTTTTTT.

This clonotype was found many times. CDR3 coding DNA: TGTGCTAGTGGGGTGGGGGACGTACAGAATCAGCCCCAGCATTTT. Translated: CASGVGDVQNQPQHF. The V and J genes are TRBV12-5 and TRBJ1-5; possible D gene TRBD1, 5 bases. CDR1 and CDR2 (germline): LGHNT, FRNRAP. V gave up 6 bases and J gave up 4 bases, with 16 bases separating them. The CDR3 is 15 amino acids.

This clonotype was seen ten or more times. The chain couples TRBV29-1 to TRBJ2-7, with D perhaps matching TRBD1 (6 bases). Germline V CDR1 and CDR2: SQVTM, ANQGSEA. The CDR3 runs 13 residues. Trimming stripped 7 bases from V and 3 bases from J, with 16 bases between. The CDR3 sequence: CSAISTGSYEQYF. The CDR3 DNA reads as TGCAGCGCCATATCCACAGGGAGCTACGAGCAGTACTTC.

This clonotype was seen ten or more times. This rearrangement joins TRBV20-1 to TRBJ1-2, with unresolved D. Trimming removed 0 bases from V and 2 bases from J, with 7 bases in between. The germline gives CDR1 DFQATT, CDR2 SNEGSKA (reference sequence). This CDR3 is built from 13 residues. CDR3 protein: CSARDASNYGYTF. The CDR3 DNA is TGCAGTGCTAGAGATGCCTCCAACTATGGCTACACCTTC.

This clonotype was observed many times. The chain couples TRBV12-3 or TRBV12-4 to TRBJ1-5, with D uncertain. The CDR3 sequence is 14 residues long. Trimming cost V 1 base and J 7 bases, with 11 bases left between them. The CDR3 nucleotides read TGTGCCAGCAGTTTAGGGGGAGGAAACCAGCCCCAGCATTTT. Its translation is CASSLGGGNQPQHF.

Concerning this clonotype: Relative to the germline gene, one junction end is altered; a read error may explain this. This chain links TRBV3-1 with TRBJ2-5; 9 bases line up with TRBD2. The CDR3 runs to 17 residues. Germline V gene sequence: CDR1 LGHDT, CDR2 YNNKEL (reference sequence). The CDR3: CASTQDSQREVGETQYF. CDR3 bases: TGTGCCAGCACCCAAGATTCCCAGCGGGAGGTGGGAGAGACCCAGTACTTC.

This clonotype was seen repeatedly, ten times or more. The chain recombines TRBV9 with TRBJ2-1, with D possibly TRBD2 on 6 matching bases. The V and J ends lost 2 bases and 7 bases respectively, with 13 bases between them. The germline V gene has CDR1 SGDLS and CDR2 YYNGEE. There are 14 residues in the CDR3. As DNA, the CDR3 is TGTGCCAGCAGCGTGGGCGGGACCGTTAATGAGCAGTTCTTC. Translated, it gives CASSVGGTVNEQFF.

This clonotype was counted many times. CDR3: CASKRDRAVLGQFF. The DNA for the CDR3 is TGCGCCAGCAAACGGGACAGGGCGGTTCTAGGGCAGTTCTTC. This rearrangement joins TRBV5-1 to TRBJ2-1; the match to TRBD1 covers 9 bases. V trimming: 6 bases; J trimming: 12 bases; junction bases outside the gene matches: 13. This CDR3 has 14 residues. Germline V lookup: CDR1 SGHRS, CDR2 YFSETQ.

This chain connects TRBV5-5 to TRBJ2-6; D is ambiguous. Trimming shortened V by 2 bases and J by 2 bases, and 5 bases separated the two germline ends. The CDR3 spans 14 residues. Per the germline V gene, CDR1 is SGHKS and CDR2 is YYEKEE (reference sequence). The CDR3 reads CASSFATGANVLTF. In DNA form, the CDR3 reads TGTGCCAGCAGCTTCGCGACTGGGGCCAACGTCCTGACTTTC.

This clonotype showed up many times. V usage is TRBV24-1 and J usage is TRBJ2-3; D unclear. The CDR3 length is 11 residues. V was pared by 4 bases and J by 6 bases, with 4 bases between. Germline CDR1 and CDR2: KGHDR and SFDVKD. This CDR3 reads CATSEMDTQYF. CDR3 nucleotides: TGTGCCACCAGTGAGATGGATACGCAGTATTTT.

This clonotype was observed at least ten times. CDR3 protein: CSALTPGQGYGYTF. CDR3 nucleotides: TGCAGTGCCTTGACCCCGGGACAGGGCTATGGCTACACCTTC. The gene calls are TRBV20-1 and TRBJ1-2, with 9 bases matching TRBD1. Trimming cost V 6 bases and J 4 bases; bases outside gene matches: 9. The CDR3 runs to 14 residues. Germline loops: CDR1 DFQATT, CDR2 SNEGSKA (reference sequence).

This clonotype has at least ten counts. The rearrangement uses TRBV10-3 and TRBJ1-2; tentative D call: TRBD1 (6 bases). Germline V gene lookup returns CDR1 ENHRY and CDR2 SYGVKD. Trimming stripped 8 bases from V and 8 bases from J, with 15 bases between. The CDR3 has 12 amino acids. The CDR3 reads CAILRGAEGYTF. DNA of the CDR3: TGTGCCATCCTGCGGGGGGCGGAGGGCTACACCTTC.

This clonotype appeared many times. The chain carries TRBV5-1 and TRBJ2-7; TRBD2 matches at 10 bases. Germline CDR1 reads SGHRS; CDR2 reads YFSETQ. V lost 3 bases to trimming and J lost 0 bases; unmatched junction nucleotides: 9. The CDR3 consists of 17 residues. The chain's CDR3 is CASSSWTSGVYSYEQYF. In DNA, the CDR3 is TGCGCCAGCAGCTCATGGACTAGCGGTGTTTACTCCTACGAGCAGTACTTC.

This clonotype was detected many times. This chain joins TRBV11-2 and TRBJ2-7; 8 nucleotides match TRBD1. Germline V gene data show CDR1 as SGHAT and CDR2 as FQNNGV. V lost 1 base to trimming and J lost 3 bases; unmatched junction nucleotides: 2. The CDR3 loop spans 14 amino acids. Here the CDR3 DNA reads TGTGCCAGCAGCTTAGCAGGGGGCCTCTACGAGCAGTACTTC. Protein: CASSLAGGLYEQYF.

This clonotype was seen many times. One junction end disagrees with the germline gene, perhaps due to a read error. The J gene is TRBJ2-7, the V gene TRBV12-5; 7 nucleotides match TRBD2. This CDR3 comprises 15 residues. Germline-derived CDR1 and CDR2 are LGHNT and FRNRAP. The CDR3 sequence: CVSGSTGRGSYEQYF. The DNA for the CDR3 is TGTGTTAGTGGTTCTACGGGGAGGGGATCCTACGAGCAGTACTTC.

This clonotype has at least ten counts. The genes are TRBV5-1 and TRBJ2-5, with 7 bases aligning to TRBD1. Germline CDR1 SGHRS, CDR2 YFSETQ. Unmatched junction bases numbered 19, after V lost 4 bases and J lost 4 bases. This CDR3 is built from 18 residues. For the CDR3, the DNA is TGCGCCAGCAGCACGAGCCACCGGGACAGCGAAAAACTAGAGACCCAGTACTTC. The encoded protein is CASSTSHRDSEKLETQYF.

This clonotype was detected ten times or more. This chain's CDR3 is CSAPGLADITDTQYF. CDR3 nucleotides: TGCAGTGCCCCCGGACTAGCTGATATCACAGATACGCAGTATTTT. This chain uses TRBV20-1 with TRBJ2-3; 8 positions agree with TRBD2. V was clipped by 6 bases and J by 2 bases; unmatched bases: 10. The germline CDR1 and CDR2 sequences are DFQATT and SNEGSKA (reference sequence). The CDR3 has 15 residues.

Only a few counts were recorded for this clonotype. V and J are TRBV19 and TRBJ2-5; weak D call: TRBD2 (6 bases). Trimming pared 4 bases from V and 2 bases from J, leaving 11 bases between. CDR3 size: 14 residues. CDR1 and CDR2 from the germline V gene are LNHDA and SQIVND (reference sequence). This chain's CDR3 is CASSSGEFQETQYF. The CDR3 bases are TGTGCCAGTAGTAGCGGGGAATTTCAAGAGACCCAGTACTTC.

Regarding this clonotype: One end of the junction varies from germline; a read error may be responsible. The genes are TRBV5-6 and TRBJ2-7; tentatively, D is TRBD1 (6 bases). From germline, CDR1 is SGHDT and CDR2 YYEEEE. The CDR3 runs to 12 residues. The CDR3 protein is CAISQGHREQYF. The DNA of the CDR3 is TGTGCCATCAGCCAGGGACACCGGGAGCAGTACTTC.

CDR3 bases: TGTGCCAGCAGCGTAGGAGGGACAGCCCACGAGCAGTACTTC. Residues: CASSVGGTAHEQYF. The chain uses TRBV9 and TRBJ2-7; 7 nucleotides line up with TRBD1. CDR3 length: 14 amino acids. Germline V gene lookup returns CDR1 SGDLS and CDR2 YYNGEE. The junction had 5 bases not matched to a gene; V was cut back by 0 bases and J by 5 bases.

This clonotype was counted many times. V is TRBV5-6 and J is TRBJ2-3, with D perhaps being TRBD1 or TRBD2 (5 bases each). V was shortened by 5 bases and J by 0 bases, with 10 bases between the two germline ends. The CDR3 is 14 amino acids. Germline lookup yields CDR1 SGHDT and CDR2 YYEEEE. For the CDR3, the DNA is TGTGCCAGCAGAAAGGGACCTAGCACAGATACGCAGTATTTT. Protein product: CASRKGPSTDTQYF.

There are many counts of this clonotype. V and J are TRBV27 and TRBJ1-5; the D gene is possibly TRBD1 (5 bases). The CDR3 sequence is 14 residues long. The germline V and J ends were trimmed by 2 bases and 7 bases, with 12 bases remaining between them. Per germline, CDR1 MNHEY and CDR2 SMNVEV (reference sequence). The DNA of the CDR3 is TGTGCCAGCAGTTTAACAAGGGGTGGCCAGCCCCAGCATTTT. Translated: CASSLTRGGQPQHF.

This clonotype was found many times. The chain couples TRBV5-1 to TRBJ2-5; 9 bases are shared with TRBD2. V lost 3 bases to trimming and J lost 4 bases; unmatched junction nucleotides: 10. CDR1 is SGHRS, CDR2 YFSETQ, per germline. This CDR3 region has 16 residues. For the CDR3, the DNA is TGCGCCAGCAGCTCCCTCAGTAGCGGGGGTGGAGAGACCCAGTACTTC. Its protein product is CASSSLSSGGGETQYF.

This clonotype was recorded a few times. The chain recombines TRBV6-1 with TRBJ2-7, with 10 bases that match TRBD2. J was trimmed by 4 bases and V by 10 bases; bases with no gene match: 10. CDR3 length: 14 amino acids. CDR1 is MNHNS, CDR2 SASEGT, per germline. CDR3 in amino acids: CATDHKREGYEQYF. CDR3 nucleotides: TGTGCCACCGATCATAAGCGGGAGGGGTACGAGCAGTACTTC.

As for this clonotype: Germline is not matched at one junction end, which may reflect a read error. This chain links TRBV11-2 with TRBJ1-2; tentatively, D is TRBD1 (6 bases). The CDR3 extends over 11 amino acids. Per the germline V gene, CDR1 is SGHAT and CDR2 is FQNNGV. CDR3 sequence (DNA): TGTGCCAGCAGCTCCGCAGGGGTTAGCGCCTTC. Translation gives CASSSAGVSAF. The whole variable domain, remainder taken from reference TRBV11-2 and TRBJ1-2, is EAGVAQSPRYKIIEKRQSVAFWCNPISGHATLYWYQQILGQGPKLLIQFQNNGVVDDSQLPKDRFSAERLKGVDSTLKIQPAKLEDSAVYLCASSSAGVSAFGSGTRLTVV.

This clonotype was found many times. The rearrangement uses TRBV20-1 and TRBJ2-1; 7 nucleotides agree with TRBD2. Germline V gives CDR1 DFQATT, CDR2 SNEGSKA (reference sequence). The V and J ends lost 3 bases and 3 bases, in that order; junction bases with no gene match: 5. The CDR3 is made up of 14 amino acids. DNA of the CDR3: TGCAGTGCTAGGGGGGGGATGGGCTACAATGAGCAGTTCTTC. Protein: CSARGGMGYNEQFF.

This clonotype appeared many times. This chain links TRBV10-3 with TRBJ2-1, with 12 bases identical to TRBD2. CDR1 ENHRY and CDR2 SYGVKD come from the germline V gene. The CDR3 is made up of 15 amino acids. V lost 4 bases, J lost 5 bases, and 3 bases stayed unmatched. The CDR3: CAISGRLAGDNEQFF. The DNA of the CDR3 is TGTGCCATCAGTGGCCGACTAGCGGGAGACAATGAGCAGTTCTTC.

In this sample, this clonotype turned up a few times. V gene TRBV28 combines with J gene TRBJ1-4; D uncertain. Deletions cut 1 base from V and 6 bases from J, with 15 bases between. The length of the CDR3 is 16 residues. Germline lookup yields CDR1 MDHEN and CDR2 SYDVKM. The CDR3 coding sequence is TGTGCCAGCAGTTTATCCCTACGGATAAGTGATGAAAAACTGTTTTTT. This encodes CASSLSLRISDEKLFF.

This clonotype was counted many times. V usage is TRBV11-2 and J usage is TRBJ2-6, with unresolved D. Germline CDR1 and CDR2: SGHAT and FQNNGV. CDR3 length equals 16 residues. V was shortened by 1 base and J by 0 bases, with 7 bases between the two germline ends. CDR3 sequence reads: CASSLGRYSGANVLTF. The CDR3 coding sequence is TGTGCCAGCAGCTTAGGACGGTACTCTGGGGCCAACGTCCTGACTTTC.